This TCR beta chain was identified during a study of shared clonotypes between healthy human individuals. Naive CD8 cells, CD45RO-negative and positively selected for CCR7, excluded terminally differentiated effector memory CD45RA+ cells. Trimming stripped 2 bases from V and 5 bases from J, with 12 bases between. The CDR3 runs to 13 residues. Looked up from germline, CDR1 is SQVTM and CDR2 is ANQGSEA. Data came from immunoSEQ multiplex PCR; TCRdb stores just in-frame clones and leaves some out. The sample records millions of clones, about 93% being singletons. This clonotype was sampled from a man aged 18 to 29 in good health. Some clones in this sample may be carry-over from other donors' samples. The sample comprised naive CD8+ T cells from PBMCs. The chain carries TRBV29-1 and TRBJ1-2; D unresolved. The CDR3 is CSVELGYPYGYTF. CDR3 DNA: TGCAGCGTTGAATTGGGGTATCCTTATGGCTACACCTTC.